The clone carrying this T cell receptor (beta chain) was detected once. Its target is unknown. Trimming removed 4 bases from V and 0 bases from J, with 7 bases in between. Germline values: CDR1 LNHDA, CDR2 SQIVND (reference sequence). The CDR3 totals 14 residues. TCRdb's copy holds only in-frame clones and misses some; the assay was immunoSEQ multiplex PCR. The sample shows about 50,000 clones, around 80% of them seen only once. The time point was: week 5, during vaccination. The content of each vaccine dose was 300 ug of mutant IDH1 20-mer peptide, and topical imiquimod accompanied it. This sample stems from a study of a mutant IDH1 vaccine in newly diagnosed glioma.

This sequence was found in a man aged 50 to 59 with glioma. This chain uses TRBV19 with TRBJ1-5; D gene ambiguous. The starting material was PBMCs, obtained from a glioma patient whose treatment included an IDH1 peptide vaccine. As DNA, the CDR3 is TGTGCCAGTAGTAAATCGGATAGCAATCAGCCCCAGCATTTT. This gives the protein CASSKSDSNQPQHF.